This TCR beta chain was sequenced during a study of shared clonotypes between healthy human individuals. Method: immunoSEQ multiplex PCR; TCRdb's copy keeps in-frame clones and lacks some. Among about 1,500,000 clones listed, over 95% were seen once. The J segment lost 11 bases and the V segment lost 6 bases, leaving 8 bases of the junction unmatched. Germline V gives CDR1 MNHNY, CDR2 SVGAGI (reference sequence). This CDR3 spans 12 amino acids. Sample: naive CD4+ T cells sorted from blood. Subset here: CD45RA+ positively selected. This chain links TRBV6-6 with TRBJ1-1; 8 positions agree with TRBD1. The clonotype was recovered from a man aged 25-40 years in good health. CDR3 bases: TGTGCCAGCAGACGGACAGGGCGGTATGCTTTCTTT. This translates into CASRRTGRYAFF.